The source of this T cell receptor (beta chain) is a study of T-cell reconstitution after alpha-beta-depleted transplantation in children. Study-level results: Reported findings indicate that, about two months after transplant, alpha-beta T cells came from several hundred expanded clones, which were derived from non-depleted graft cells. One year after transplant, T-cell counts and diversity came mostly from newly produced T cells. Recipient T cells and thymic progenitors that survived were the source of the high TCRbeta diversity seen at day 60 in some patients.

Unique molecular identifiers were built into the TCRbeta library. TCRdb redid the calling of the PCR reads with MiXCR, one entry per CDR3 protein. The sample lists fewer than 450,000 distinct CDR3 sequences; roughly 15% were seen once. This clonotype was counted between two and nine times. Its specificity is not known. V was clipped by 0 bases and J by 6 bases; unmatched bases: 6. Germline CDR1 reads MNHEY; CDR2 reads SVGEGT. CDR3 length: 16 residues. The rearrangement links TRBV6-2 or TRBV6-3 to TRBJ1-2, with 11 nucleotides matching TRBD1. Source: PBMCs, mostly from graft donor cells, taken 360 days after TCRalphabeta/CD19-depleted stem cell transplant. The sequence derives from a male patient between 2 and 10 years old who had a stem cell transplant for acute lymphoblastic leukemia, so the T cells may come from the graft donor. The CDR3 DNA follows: TGTGCCAGCAGTTACTCCCCGGGACAGGGGGTGGATGGCTACACCTTC. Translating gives CASSYSPGQGVDGYTF.